These 5 T cell receptor beta chains came from one sample sequenced in a study of blood T cell repertoires in COVID-19 (dated by TCRdb to about 2020). Libraries were prepared through the immunoSEQ multiplex PCR assay. Held by TCRdb, this immuneACCESS table contains in-frame sequences only and omits some clones. Under half of the omission traces to an unresolved V gene where checked; the cause of the rest is unknown. The sample profile shows under 250,000 clones; about 90% of them were found once. Approximately 2.6% of the sample is taken by the ten largest. The sample taken for sequencing was peripheral blood. The source is a woman between 55 and 75 years old with acute or convalescent COVID-19.

Here the CDR3 DNA reads TGCGCCAGCAGCGCCCGGGACAGGGGTGAAAAACTGTTTTTT. This gives the protein CASSARDRGEKLFF. V gene TRBV5-1 combines with J gene TRBJ1-4; TRBD1 matches at 10 bases. Germline trimming cut 4 bases from V and 7 bases from J; bases unmatched to any gene: 4. This CDR3 contains 14 residues. The germline V gene encodes CDR1 SGHRS and CDR2 YFSETQ.

V usage is TRBV19 and J usage is TRBJ1-2; possible D gene TRBD1, 6 bases. Germline V gene lookup returns CDR1 LNHDA and CDR2 SQIVND (reference sequence). This CDR3 is 13 amino acids long. Between the trimmed V and J ends, which lost 6 bases and 5 bases, there was a span of 13 bases. CDR3 sequence reads: CASRPRTGYGYTF. The DNA of the CDR3 is TGTGCCAGTAGGCCCCGAACAGGGTATGGCTACACCTTC.

This rearrangement joins TRBV18 to TRBJ1-1; the D gene is possibly TRBD1 (6 bases). V was clipped by 2 bases and J by 7 bases, with 14 bases between them. Germline lookup yields CDR1 KGHSH and CDR2 LQKENI. The length of the CDR3 is 14 residues. CDR3 amino acids: CASSPGTRDNEAFF. The DNA of the CDR3 is TGTGCCAGCTCACCAGGAACCCGGGACAATGAAGCTTTCTTT.

The chain joins TRBV11-2 to TRBJ1-4; no clear D. Trimming removed 1 base at V and 5 bases at J, with 8 bases between. The CDR3 is made up of 14 amino acids. Germline CDR1 is SGHAT and CDR2 is FQNNGV. CDR3 sequence: CASSLGLMNEKLFF. The CDR3 DNA reads TGTGCCAGCAGCTTAGGACTGATGAATGAAAAACTGTTTTTT.

The chain has TRBV5-1 and TRBJ1-4, with a possible D match to TRBD1 (5 bases). CDR3 size: 13 residues. Germline assignment: CDR1 SGHRS and CDR2 YFSETQ. Deletions cut 4 bases from V and 7 bases from J, with 11 bases between. The CDR3 reads CASSPRVAEKLFF. CDR3 coding DNA: TGCGCCAGCAGCCCCAGGGTGGCTGAAAAACTGTTTTTT.